Sequencing of this T cell receptor (beta chain) was carried out in a study of T cell clonotyping in hematopoietic cell transplantation. About the study: Recipient samples before transplant were obtained post-cytoreduction. Findings and caveats of the study: Without cell sorting, CD4 versus CD8 contributions remain unresolved. Pathologically expanded recipient clonotypes increased progressively from day 30 to day 180 as diversity fell.

As to time point: recipient sample about 28 days before transplant, after cytoreduction. Blood collection times were about day -28 and days 30, 100, 180 posttransplant. V gave up 7 bases and J gave up 4 bases; unmatched junction bases: 15. The CDR3 totals 17 residues. Germline V gene sequence: CDR1 MDHEN, CDR2 SYDVKM. Sequenced by immunoSEQ multiplex PCR; TCRdb stores in-frame clones only, minus some. The table records just under 7,500 clones, around 89% of them present only once. Turning to this clone: Its cognate antigen is unknown.

The TCR originated in a man aged 55 to 69 with acute myeloid leukemia. Some clones in this sample may be carry-over from other donors' samples. The V and J genes are TRBV28 and TRBJ2-1; 8 bases agree with TRBD2. Material: peripheral blood mononuclear cells, obtained before stem cell transplant. CDR3 in amino acids: CASTPGGTGGGYNEQFF. The CDR3 DNA sequence: TGTGCCAGCACCCCCGGGGGGACGGGAGGGGGTTACAATGAGCAGTTCTTC.